Below, 32 T cell receptor beta chains from the same sample are listed, as sequenced in a study of Ad26.COV2.S vaccination and SARS-CoV-2 variants. Treatment of the sample: roughly 20 received Ad26.COV2.S at low or high dose, single or two shots; a few received placebo; per-sample allocation not given. It was on day 63 after the first vaccine or placebo injection that samples were taken. Data came from immunoSEQ multiplex PCR; TCRdb stores just in-frame clones and leaves some out. The sample records 360,000 or so clones, about 91% being singletons. The material was peripheral blood, obtained in a trial of Ad26.COV2.S vaccine versus placebo. The receptors stem from a person aged 18-60 years who received the Ad26.COV2.S COVID-19 vaccine or a placebo.

The chain is built from TRBV20-1 and TRBJ2-1, with D possibly being TRBD1 (6 bases). The CDR3 is made up of 13 amino acids. Deletions cut 3 bases from V and 6 bases from J, with 12 bases between. Germline V gene sequence: CDR1 DFQATT, CDR2 SNEGSKA (reference sequence). The CDR3 DNA is TGCAGTGCTAGTCCTGACAGGCTCAATGAGCAGTTCTTC. This translates into CSASPDRLNEQFF.

The CDR3 region has the DNA TGTGCCTGGATGGGACAGGGGGCGAACACCGGGGAGCTGTTTTTT. Amino acids: CAWMGQGANTGELFF. The chain links TRBV30 to TRBJ2-2, with 11 bases fitting TRBD1. Trimming cost V 4 bases and J 0 bases; bases outside gene matches: 1. Germline CDR1 reads GTSNPN; CDR2 reads SVGIG (reference sequence). This CDR3 is built from 15 residues.

V gene TRBV5-1 combines with J gene TRBJ2-3, with 8 bases lining up with TRBD2. This CDR3 is built from 16 residues. The J segment lost 3 bases and the V segment lost 4 bases, leaving 10 bases of the junction unmatched. Germline lookup yields CDR1 SGHRS and CDR2 YFSETQ. The CDR3 region is CASSPMGTSATDTQYF. The CDR3 bases are TGCGCCAGCAGCCCAATGGGGACTAGTGCAACAGATACGCAGTATTTT.

This clone was seen a handful of times. At the DNA level, this CDR3 is encoded by other sequences in the same sample as well. CDR3 sequence reads: CASSLDGNYGYTF. The CDR3 nucleotides read TGTGCCAGCAGCTTAGACGGCAATTATGGCTACACCTTC. The V and J genes are TRBV7-9 and TRBJ1-2; D is undetermined. Trimming shortened V by 1 base and J by 5 bases, and 8 bases separated the two germline ends. The germline CDR1 and CDR2 sequences are SEHNR and FQNEAQ (reference sequence). The CDR3 runs 13 residues.

This chain links TRBV15 with TRBJ2-5; no firm D call. The V gene's germline CDR1 is LNHNV and CDR2 YYDKDF (reference sequence). The CDR3 runs to 13 residues. Trimming took off 3 bases at V and 4 bases at J, with 9 bases between the two ends. The chain's CDR3 is CATSSPSAETQYF. For the CDR3, the DNA is TGTGCCACCAGCAGTCCGAGTGCAGAGACCCAGTACTTC.

This clone was seen only once. The V gene is TRBV15, the J gene TRBJ2-3, with 11 bases fitting TRBD2. From germline, CDR1 is LNHNV and CDR2 YYDKDF (reference sequence). J lost 3 bases, V lost 8 bases, and 10 bases had no gene match. The length of the CDR3 is 16 residues. DNA for the CDR3: TGTGCCACCCGCCATAGCGGGAGGGAATGGACAGATACGCAGTATTTT. As protein: CATRHSGREWTDTQYF.

V and J are TRBV5-6 and TRBJ2-1, with D perhaps matching TRBD2 (6 bases). The CDR3 is 16 residues long. Germline loops: CDR1 SGHDT, CDR2 YYEEEE. V was pared by 4 bases and J by 6 bases, with 20 bases between. The CDR3 nucleotides read TGTGCCAGCAGCCCAACCGGGACTTCCCTGGGCAATGAGCAGTTCTTC. Amino acid sequence: CASSPTGTSLGNEQFF.

CDR3 sequence: CAISESTSGYQPQHF. DNA of the CDR3: TGTGCCATCAGTGAGTCTACCTCAGGGTATCAGCCCCAGCATTTT. The chain carries TRBV10-3 and TRBJ1-5; maybe TRBD1 (5 bases). V was shortened by 0 bases and J by 5 bases, with 11 bases between the two germline ends. This CDR3 region has 15 residues. The germline V gene has CDR1 ENHRY and CDR2 SYGVKD.

This chain links TRBV19 with TRBJ2-7; TRBD2 is a possible D gene (5 bases). Germline V gives CDR1 LNHDA, CDR2 SQIVND (reference sequence). The CDR3 sequence is 15 residues long. Between the trimmed V and J ends, which lost 4 bases and 3 bases, there was a span of 16 bases. CDR3 protein: CASSTLGISHYEQYF. The CDR3 DNA sequence: TGTGCCAGTAGTACCCTCGGGATCAGCCACTACGAGCAGTACTTC.

The chain combines TRBV5-6 with TRBJ2-7; a weak D match, TRBD2 (5 bases). The V gene lost 5 bases and the J gene lost 7 bases, with 16 bases spanning the gap. CDR1 and CDR2 (germline): SGHDT, YYEEEE. There are 13 residues in the CDR3. The CDR3 nucleotides read TGTGCCAGCAGTACGGACTCCTTCATTGAGCAGTACTTC. Translated: CASSTDSFIEQYF.

The V and J genes are TRBV5-1 and TRBJ2-5, with a tentative D call TRBD2 (6 bases). The CDR3 consists of 13 residues. The germline gives CDR1 SGHRS, CDR2 YFSETQ. V lost 1 base to trimming and J lost 7 bases, with 11 bases between them. The CDR3 spells CASSLTAEGTQYF. The DNA of the CDR3 is TGCGCCAGCAGCTTGACAGCGGAGGGGACCCAGTACTTC.

This chain connects TRBV7-9 to TRBJ1-4, with 10 bases aligning to TRBD1. V dropped 5 bases and J dropped 5; count of bases not matched to a gene: 5. The CDR3 is made up of 15 amino acids. The germline V gene encodes CDR1 SEHNR and CDR2 FQNEAQ (reference sequence). The chain's CDR3 is CASSARTGGNEKLFF. The CDR3, as DNA: TGTGCCAGCAGCGCGCGGACAGGGGGGAATGAAAAACTGTTTTTT.

The chain has TRBV6-2 or TRBV6-3 and TRBJ2-3; 7 bases map to TRBD2. Trimming removed 2 bases from V and 2 bases from J; junction bases left unmatched: 13. CDR3 length: 18 amino acids. Germline loops: CDR1 MNHEY, CDR2 SVGEGT. The CDR3 region is CASSYTPTSPPHTDTQYF. The DNA of the CDR3 is TGTGCCAGCAGTTACACCCCGACTAGCCCCCCTCACACAGATACGCAGTATTTT.

This rearrangement joins TRBV30 to TRBJ1-5; 7 bases fit TRBD1. V gave up 0 bases and J gave up 4 bases; unmatched junction bases: 3. This CDR3 is built from 14 residues. Germline V gives CDR1 GTSNPN, CDR2 SVGIG (reference sequence). The CDR3 region is CAWSVPGGNQPQHF. The CDR3 DNA sequence: TGTGCCTGGAGTGTACCAGGGGGTAATCAGCCCCAGCATTTT.

The rearrangement joins TRBV5-4 to TRBJ2-1, with 8 bases lining up with TRBD2. V was clipped by 7 bases and J by 0 bases; unmatched bases: 3. The CDR3 has 14 amino acids. The germline CDR1 and CDR2 sequences are SGHNT and YYREEE (reference sequence). The CDR3 DNA reads TGTGCCAGCGGGGGGACTAGCTCCTACAATGAGCAGTTCTTC. This sequence encodes CASGGTSSYNEQFF.

The chain recombines TRBV7-9 with TRBJ2-2; tentatively, D is TRBD1 (5 bases). V gave up 0 bases and J gave up 0 bases, with 8 bases separating them. The CDR3 has 16 residues. CDR1 is SEHNR and CDR2 is FQNEAQ in the germline V gene (reference sequence). The CDR3: CASSLAQGANTGELFF. DNA for the CDR3: TGTGCCAGCAGCTTAGCCCAGGGCGCGAACACCGGGGAGCTGTTTTTT.

The chain has TRBV4-3 and TRBJ2-7; 9 positions match TRBD2. CDR3 size: 15 residues. Per the germline V gene, CDR1 is LGHNA and CDR2 is YSLEER. The V segment lost 4 bases and the J segment 2 bases; nucleotides outside the gene matches: 6. This chain's CDR3 is CASSPGTSKTYEQYF. CDR3 sequence (DNA): TGCGCCAGCAGCCCCGGGACTAGCAAAACCTACGAGCAGTACTTC.

This chain uses TRBV27 with TRBJ2-2; the match to TRBD1 covers 7 bases. J gave up 4 bases and V 2 bases, and 4 bases lay outside the gene matches. The CDR3 runs to 15 residues. Germline CDR1 is MNHEY and CDR2 is SMNVEV (reference sequence). DNA of the CDR3: TGTGCCAGCAGTTTAGATTACAGGGGCACCGGGGAGCTGTTTTTT. Encoded protein: CASSLDYRGTGELFF.

As for this clone: This sample also contains other DNA sequences that code for the same CDR3. The rearrangement links TRBV6-4 to TRBJ1-5; D gene unclear. The ends were cut back, 6 bases at V and 1 base at J, with 7 bases in the middle. The length of the CDR3 is 13 residues. Per germline, CDR1 MRHNA and CDR2 SNTAGT. The CDR3 spells CASSEGSNQPQHF. The CDR3 DNA reads TGTGCCAGCAGCGAAGGAAGCAATCAGCCCCAGCATTTT.

The genes are TRBV5-4 and TRBJ1-6; D gene unclear. Germline loops: CDR1 SGHNT, CDR2 YYREEE (reference sequence). V gave up 4 bases and J gave up 7 bases, with 18 bases separating them. The CDR3 covers 16 residues. The CDR3 DNA follows: TGTGCCAGCAGCCTAGACCACCCATCAGCAAATTCACCCCTCCACTTT. Translation: CASSLDHPSANSPLHF.

The chain combines TRBV5-1 with TRBJ2-3; 9 bases match TRBD2. The CDR3 is 14 amino acids. The V and J ends lost 5 bases and 2 bases, in that order; junction bases with no gene match: 3. In germline, CDR1 is SGHRS, CDR2 YFSETQ. DNA of the CDR3: TGCGCCAGCAGGCGGGAGGGCCTCACAGATACGCAGTATTTT. This gives the protein CASRREGLTDTQYF.

This chain uses TRBV5-1 with TRBJ2-7; 7 bases match TRBD2. The V segment lost 0 bases and the J segment 3 bases; nucleotides outside the gene matches: 6. In germline, CDR1 is SGHRS, CDR2 YFSETQ. The CDR3 consists of 15 residues. In DNA form, the CDR3 reads TGCGCCAGCAGCTTGGCCGCCGGACTAGTCTACGAGCAGTACTTC. It yields the protein CASSLAAGLVYEQYF.

The chain joins TRBV5-1 to TRBJ2-2; D not certain. V was pared by 1 base and J by 5 bases, with 3 bases between. CDR3 length: 12 residues. Germline loops: CDR1 SGHRS, CDR2 YFSETQ. The CDR3 DNA is TGCGCCAGCAGCTTGTGGACCGGGGAGCTGTTTTTT. Protein: CASSLWTGELFF. Combining the CDR3 with reference TRBV5-1 and TRBJ2-2 gives the whole variable domain KAGVTQTPRYLIKTRGQQVTLSCSPISGHRSVSWYQQTPGQGLQFLFEYFSETQRNKGNFPGRFSGRQFSNSRSEMNVSTLELGDSALYLCASSLWTGELFFGEGSRLTVL.

This sequence joins TRBV6-1 and TRBJ2-1; 8 bases match TRBD2. Germline CDR1 and CDR2: MNHNS and SASEGT. CDR3 length: 15 residues. V shed 3 bases and J 7 bases; nucleotides not matched to a gene: 8. The CDR3 reads CASSEGLELGNEQFF. As DNA, the CDR3 is TGTGCCAGCAGTGAGGGACTAGAGCTCGGGAATGAGCAGTTCTTC.

This chain joins TRBV25-1 and TRBJ2-1; D ambiguous. This CDR3 is 13 amino acids long. The ends were cut back, 9 bases at V and 6 bases at J, with 15 bases in the middle. From germline, CDR1 is MGHDK and CDR2 SYGVNS. The CDR3 coding sequence is TGTGCCAGTGGAGAGTTAAATGGCAATGAGCAGTTCTTC. Its translation is CASGELNGNEQFF.

The V call is TRBV19, the J call TRBJ2-4; 9 nucleotides match TRBD1. Germline CDR1 and CDR2: LNHDA and SQIVND (reference sequence). The CDR3 runs to 15 residues. The V segment lost 6 bases and the J segment 8 bases; nucleotides outside the gene matches: 11. CDR3 residues: CASSSDRGGMDIQYF. For the CDR3, the DNA is TGTGCCAGTAGCTCAGACAGGGGGGGAATGGACATTCAGTACTTC.

The rearrangement uses TRBV5-1 and TRBJ1-1; no clear D. The CDR3 covers 16 residues. The V end lost 0 bases, the J end lost 0 bases, and 12 bases lay between the germline ends. Germline lookup yields CDR1 SGHRS and CDR2 YFSETQ. The CDR3: CASSLGAVGVNTEAFF. The CDR3 DNA sequence: TGCGCCAGCAGCTTGGGGGCGGTCGGAGTGAACACTGAAGCTTTCTTT.

This clone was observed a few times. This chain links TRBV4-2 with TRBJ1-4; D is ambiguous. The CDR3 is 13 amino acids. The V gene's germline CDR1 is LGHNA and CDR2 YNFKEQ. V lost 4 bases and J 3 bases, leaving 6 bases between the germline ends. This CDR3 is CASSLWANEKLFF. CDR3 nucleotides: TGTGCCAGCAGCCTTTGGGCTAATGAAAAACTGTTTTTT.

V and J are TRBV5-1 and TRBJ2-7; D may match TRBD1 or TRBD2 (5 bases each). This CDR3 is built from 17 residues. Germline CDR1 SGHRS, CDR2 YFSETQ. The V and J ends lost 3 bases and 0 bases respectively, with 19 bases between them. The CDR3 nucleotides are TGCGCCAGCAGCTCCGGGACCAGGTCTACCCCCTCCTACGAGCAGTACTTC. Protein product: CASSSGTRSTPSYEQYF.

The genes are TRBV30 and TRBJ1-2; D gene unclear. The germline V and J ends were trimmed by 1 base and 7 bases, with 7 bases remaining between them. Germline assignment: CDR1 GTSNPN and CDR2 SVGIG (reference sequence). The CDR3 has 11 residues. CDR3 nucleotide sequence: TGTGCCTGGAGTGAGGAGGCTGGCTACACCTTC. It specifies CAWSEEAGYTF.

This chain uses TRBV11-3 with TRBJ2-2, with 14 bases fitting TRBD2. The germline V gene encodes CDR1 SGHNT and CDR2 YENEEA. The CDR3 runs 18 residues. The trim removed 6 bases at V and 8 bases at J, leaving 14 bases unmatched. The CDR3 region has the DNA TGTGCCAGCAGGCCAAACTTGGGACTAGCGGGAGTACGAGGGGAGCTGTTTTTT. It yields the protein CASRPNLGLAGVRGELFF.

The rearrangement links TRBV9 to TRBJ1-1; D unresolved. The germline V gene has CDR1 SGDLS and CDR2 YYNGEE. CDR3 size: 15 residues. V gave up 1 base and J gave up 1 base, with 11 bases separating them. CDR3 bases: TGTGCCAGCAGCGTATCGGGCCTTTCGAACACTGAAGCTTTCTTT. Amino acids: CASSVSGLSNTEAFF.